This TCR beta chain appears in the sequencing data of a study of human T cells and chemical hapten exposure (dated by TCRdb to the early 2020s). At the level of the whole study: For sensitization, 2% DPC in acetone was applied to a roughly 2 cm by roughly 2 cm area of upper inner arm skin. Throughout the study period of around 24 weeks, patients also received therapeutic DPC doses to the scalp every week. Patch testing was done on the upper back using Finn chambers containing 0.01% DPC, and results were scored after 6 days according to International Contact Dermatitis Research Group standards. Alopecia areata with under or over 50% scalp involvement, alopecia totalis and alopecia universalis were represented in the patient cohort, which was mostly female. Libraries were pooled for sequencing, and variation in per-sample TCR yields was attributed mainly to small differences in library volumes within the pool. Peripheral blood TCR repertoire changes were tracked in vivo in alopecia patients during primary and secondary sensitization to the hapten diphenylcyclopropenone (DPC). Patient blood was sampled pre-sensitization (week 0) and at 2, 6 and about 24 weeks after DPC sensitization. Blood for TCR sequencing was provided by twenty-nine alopecia patients at one to four time points (pre-sensitization, 2, 6 and 24 weeks).

At the junction V is shortened by 5 bases and J by 7 bases; bases outside the gene matches: 7. In the germline V gene, CDR1 corresponds to MDHEN and CDR2 to SYDVKM. The CDR3, cysteine through phenylalanine, is 15 amino acids long. CDR3 DNA is the only sequence kept; it has 45 bases, read in frame from the first base. Overall results and qualifications from the work: The number of TCRs above 1 in 1000 frequency did not change with DPC sensitization; there was no evidence of global repertoire structure alterations. Alopecia, a presumed autoimmune disease, was present in all patients, so the immune response of the patients might differ from that of healthy individuals. Compared with pre-sensitization or healthy control sets, expanded TCRs formed significantly more large CDR3 similarity clusters, which is consistent with antigen-driven responses. Patch test score correlated positively with the number of PT1 expanded TCRs, reaching significance at thresholds 8, 16 and 32 but not at 4. After repeated subsampling, the strength of the expansion versus patch-test correlation and the threshold at which it became significant changed.

The time point label for this specimen denotes: pre-sensitization, week 0. Interpreted using the paper, the treatment or condition label stands for: therapeutic diphenylcyclopropenone sensitization with weekly scalp DPC. Blood at each patch-test visit was drawn before the patch test was applied. Patients were eligible if aged 18 to 70, diagnosed with alopecia and judged suitable for DPC therapy, and pregnant patients were excluded. Total RNA was extracted from unfractionated whole blood that had been collected in Tempus Blood RNA tubes. Comment on this clonotype: Its antigen remains unidentified. No much larger clone exists at a distance of one base, and base qualities are not known.

The method behind the library was RACE. Sequencer: NextSeq 500. Library preparation attached unique molecular identifiers to individual cDNA molecules for quantitative, reproducible TCR counting. For every blood RNA sample, sequencing covered both the TCR alpha and TCR beta chains. Per the source publication's procedure: Samples had a median of roughly 98,000 TCRs, with a range from about 20,000 to 690,600. V, J and CDR3 annotation of the TCR reads was performed with the Decombinator software suite. To make PS versus PT1 abundance plots, every sample was subsampled to the same number of TCRs (28,000). TCRs were defined as expanded if absent before sensitization and observed at least eight times at the 2-week time point. TCRdb trimmed the raw reads at Q25, called clones with MiXCR and kept productive beta chains. All rows with the same CDR3 protein become a single entry with the most common DNA and genes. None of the V and J calls come from the authors' own analysis; TCRdb made them. In this sample the table shows over 300,000 distinct CDR3 sequences, roughly 5.3% of which occur a single time. Just over 2.5% of the sample comes from the top ten.

The chain is made from TRBV28 and TRBJ1-6; TRBD1 aligns with 8 central bases. The sequence came from a woman in her 50s with alopecia areata. Some clones in this sample may be carry-over from other donors' samples. Sequences were derived from whole blood, sampled in connection with sensitization to the hapten diphenylcyclopropenone (DPC). The CDR3 has the sequence CASSVRQGSNSPLHF. The sequenced DNA: TGTGCCAGCAGTGTCCGACAGGGGAGCAATTCACCCCTCCACTTT. The full variable domain, completed from the reference TRBV28 and TRBJ1-6 proteins outside the CDR3, reads DVKVTQSSRYLVKRTGEKVFLECVQDMDHENMFWYRQDPGLGLRLIYFSYDVKMKEKGDIPEGYSVSREKKERFSLILESASTNQTSMYLCASSVRQGSNSPLHFGNGTRLTVT.